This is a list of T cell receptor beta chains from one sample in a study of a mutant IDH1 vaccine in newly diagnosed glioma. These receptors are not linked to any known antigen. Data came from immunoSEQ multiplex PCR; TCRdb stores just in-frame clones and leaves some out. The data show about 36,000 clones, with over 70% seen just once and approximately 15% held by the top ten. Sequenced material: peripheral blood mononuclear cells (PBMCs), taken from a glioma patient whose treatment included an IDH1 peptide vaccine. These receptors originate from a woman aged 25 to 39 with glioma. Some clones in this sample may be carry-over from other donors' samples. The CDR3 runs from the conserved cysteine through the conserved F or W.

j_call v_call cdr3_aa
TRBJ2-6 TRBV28 CASVGGGSPGANVLTF
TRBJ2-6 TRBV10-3 CAITKGGLGANVLTF
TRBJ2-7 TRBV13 CASSLAGTPSYEQYF
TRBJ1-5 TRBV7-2 CASSLALRGPQHF
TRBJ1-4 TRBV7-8 CASSRDADATNEKLFF
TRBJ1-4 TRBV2 CASSSDRTYEKLFF
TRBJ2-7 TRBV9 CASSRGGRATYEQYF
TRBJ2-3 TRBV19 CASSSGLFTDTQYF
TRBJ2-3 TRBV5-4 CASSFLPREGSTDTQYF
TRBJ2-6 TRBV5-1 CASSFGRGGAGANVLTF
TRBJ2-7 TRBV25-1 CASSLFESSYEQYF
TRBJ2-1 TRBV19 CASSIGLAGNNEQFF
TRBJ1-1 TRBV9 CASSVGSGIDTEAFF
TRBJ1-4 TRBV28 CASSFRGWREKLFF